This TCR beta chain was identified during a study of blood T cell repertoires in COVID-19. Study-wide background: The United States, Italy and Spain supplied acute and convalescent COVID-19 samples. Sources were T cells, B-cell-depleted T cells, or PBMCs; the material itself was cDNA or gDNA.

The CDR3 is 14 amino acids. Deletions cut 5 bases from V and 1 base from J, with 11 bases between. The V gene's germline CDR1 is WSHSY and CDR2 SAAADI. Authors' processing steps: Reference gene primer amplification gave nucleated cell count estimates. Profiled with immunoSEQ multiplex PCR; TCRdb holds only in-frame clones, not every one. D and trimming were read from the DNA, whereas the V and J calls and clone size are those reported in that table. Of approximately 100,000 clones listed, approximately 80% are singletons. This clone came up a few times. The source material was peripheral blood. The chain joins TRBV10-2 to TRBJ2-5, with D perhaps TRBD2 (5 bases). The sequence was obtained from an older woman with acute or convalescent COVID-19. The CDR3 DNA is TGCGCCAGCAGTTGGAGGCAGAGCCAAGAGACCCAGTACTTC. Its protein is CASSWRQSQETQYF.